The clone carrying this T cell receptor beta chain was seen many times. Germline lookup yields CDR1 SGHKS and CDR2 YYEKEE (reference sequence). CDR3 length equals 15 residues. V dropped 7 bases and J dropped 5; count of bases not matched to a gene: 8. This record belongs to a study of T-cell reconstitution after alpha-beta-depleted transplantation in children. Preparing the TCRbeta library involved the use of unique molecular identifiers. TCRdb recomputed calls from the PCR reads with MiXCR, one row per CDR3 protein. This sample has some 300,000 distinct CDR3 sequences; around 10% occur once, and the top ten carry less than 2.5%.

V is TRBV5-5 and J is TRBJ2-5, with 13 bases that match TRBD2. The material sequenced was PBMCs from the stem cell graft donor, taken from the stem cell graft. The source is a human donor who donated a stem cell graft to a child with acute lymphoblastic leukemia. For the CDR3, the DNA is TGTGCCAGCTGCCGGACTAGCGGGAGAACGGAGACCCAGTACTTC. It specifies CASCRTSGRTETQYF.